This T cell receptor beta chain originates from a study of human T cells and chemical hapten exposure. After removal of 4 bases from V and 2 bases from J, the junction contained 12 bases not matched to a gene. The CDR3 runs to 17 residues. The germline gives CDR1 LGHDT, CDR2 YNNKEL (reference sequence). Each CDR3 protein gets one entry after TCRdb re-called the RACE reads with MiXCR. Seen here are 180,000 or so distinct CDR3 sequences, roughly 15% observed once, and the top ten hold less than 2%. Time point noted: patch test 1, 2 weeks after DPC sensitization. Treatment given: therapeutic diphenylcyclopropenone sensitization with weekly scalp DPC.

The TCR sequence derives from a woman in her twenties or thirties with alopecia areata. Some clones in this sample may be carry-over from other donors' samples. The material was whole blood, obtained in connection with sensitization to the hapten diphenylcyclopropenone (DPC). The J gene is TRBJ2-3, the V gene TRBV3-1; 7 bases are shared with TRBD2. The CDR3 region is CASSPSWLADPTDTQYF. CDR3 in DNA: TGTGCCAGCAGCCCCTCGTGGCTAGCGGACCCCACAGATACGCAGTATTTT.